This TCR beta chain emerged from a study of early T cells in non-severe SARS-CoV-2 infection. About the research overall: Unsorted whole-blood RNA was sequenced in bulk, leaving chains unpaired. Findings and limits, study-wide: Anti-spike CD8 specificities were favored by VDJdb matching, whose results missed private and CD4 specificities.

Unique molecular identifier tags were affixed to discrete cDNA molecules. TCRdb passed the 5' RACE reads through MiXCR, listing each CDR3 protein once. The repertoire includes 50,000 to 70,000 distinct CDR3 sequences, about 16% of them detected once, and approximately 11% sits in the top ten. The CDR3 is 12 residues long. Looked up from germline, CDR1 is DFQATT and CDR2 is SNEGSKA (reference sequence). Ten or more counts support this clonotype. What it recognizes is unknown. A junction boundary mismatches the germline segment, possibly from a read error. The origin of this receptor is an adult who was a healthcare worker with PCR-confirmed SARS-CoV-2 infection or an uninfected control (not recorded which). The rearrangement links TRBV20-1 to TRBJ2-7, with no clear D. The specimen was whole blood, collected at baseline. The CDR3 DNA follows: TGCAGTGCTAGAGATCTCTCCCACGAGCAGTACTTC. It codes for CSARDLSHEQYF.